The T cell receptor beta chain described here comes from a study of shared clonotypes between healthy human individuals. General observations from the study: Blood was the only sampled material, and tissue repertoires likely differ.

Profiling relied on immunoSEQ multiplex PCR, and the TCRdb table lists in-frame clones only, not all of them. The sample carries 490,000 or so clones, about 79% recorded once. About this clone itself: Its antigen is not known.

Losses at the gene ends were 6 bases for V and 5 bases for J; bases not matched to a gene: 14. Germline CDR1 WNHNN, CDR2 SYGVQD (reference sequence). CDR3 length equals 17 residues. The chain recombines TRBV10-1 with TRBJ2-5; 11 positions match TRBD2. The receptor was derived from a woman in her thirties or forties in good health. Some clones in this sample may be carry-over from other donors' samples. Sequencing input: PBMCs. CDR3 DNA: TGCGCCAGCAGCTCCCCACTAGCGGGAGTGTCGGGGGAGACCCAGTACTTC. This encodes CASSSPLAGVSGETQYF.